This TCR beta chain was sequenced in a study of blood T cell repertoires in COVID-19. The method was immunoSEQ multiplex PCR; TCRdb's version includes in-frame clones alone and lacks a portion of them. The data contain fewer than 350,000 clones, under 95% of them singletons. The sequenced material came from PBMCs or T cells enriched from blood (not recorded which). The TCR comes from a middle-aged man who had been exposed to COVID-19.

The CDR3 loop is CASRYRGQPTGELFF. In DNA, the CDR3 is TGTGCCAGCAGGTACAGGGGGCAACCCACCGGGGAGCTGTTTTTT. The chain links TRBV3-1 (or the pseudogene TRBV3-2) to TRBJ2-2, with TRBD1 identical over 9 bases. This CDR3 is built from 15 residues. V was pared by 6 bases and J by 4 bases, with 6 bases of the junction left unmatched. Germline V gives CDR1 LGHDT, CDR2 YNNKEL (reference sequence).